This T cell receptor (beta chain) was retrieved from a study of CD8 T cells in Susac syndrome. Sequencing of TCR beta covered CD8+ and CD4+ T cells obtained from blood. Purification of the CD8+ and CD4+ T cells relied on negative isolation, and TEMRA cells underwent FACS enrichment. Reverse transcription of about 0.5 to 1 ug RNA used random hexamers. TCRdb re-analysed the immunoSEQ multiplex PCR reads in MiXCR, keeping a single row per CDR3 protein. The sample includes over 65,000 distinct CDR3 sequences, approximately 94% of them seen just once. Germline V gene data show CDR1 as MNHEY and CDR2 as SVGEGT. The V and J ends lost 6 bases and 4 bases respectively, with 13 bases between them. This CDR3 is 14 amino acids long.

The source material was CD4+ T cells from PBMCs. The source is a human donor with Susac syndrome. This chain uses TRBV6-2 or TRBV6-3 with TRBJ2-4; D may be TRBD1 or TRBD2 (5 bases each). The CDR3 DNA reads TGTGCCAGCAGCCCTGGGGACGGGAAAAACATTCAGTACTTC. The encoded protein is CASSPGDGKNIQYF.